This T cell receptor beta chain was recorded in a study of T-cell reconstitution after alpha-beta-depleted transplantation in children. As to this clonotype: Antigen unknown.

Points from the study as a whole: Several hundred graft clones that had expanded were reportedly the source of alpha-beta T cells about two months after transplant. T cells produced anew were the main source of T-cell counts and diversity one year after transplant.

Using unique molecular identifiers, the investigators prepared the TCRbeta library. MiXCR was run by TCRdb on the PCR reads, yielding one entry per CDR3 protein. The sample includes some 120,000 distinct CDR3 sequences, approximately 22% seen only once; the top ten take about 11%. The sample consisted of PBMCs, mostly from graft donor cells, taken 180 days after TCRalphabeta/CD19-depleted stem cell transplant. This TCR came from a male patient aged 2 to 10 who had a stem cell transplant for chronic granulomatous disease, so the T cells may come from the graft donor.

This CDR3 reads CASSRSGGKGDEQFF. The CDR3 nucleotides read TGTGCCAGCAGCAGAAGCGGGGGGAAGGGGGATGAGCAGTTCTTC. This chain joins TRBV7-2 and TRBJ2-1; TRBD2 matches 9 bases. Per germline, CDR1 SGHTA and CDR2 FQGNSA. V lost 5 bases to trimming and J lost 8 bases; unmatched junction nucleotides: 10. This CDR3 region has 15 residues.